This T cell receptor beta chain is drawn from a study of cytomegalovirus exposure and HLA in healthy donors. There are 16 residues in the CDR3. The V end lost 5 bases, the J end lost 7 bases, and 21 bases lay between the germline ends. From germline, CDR1 is SGHAT and CDR2 FQNNGV. The PCR had 60 Vbeta and 13 Jbeta primers. Generated by immunoSEQ multiplex PCR, the TCRdb table keeps only in-frame clones and is missing some. Among roughly 120,000 clones listed, around 78% were seen once. As regards this clone: Its antigen remains unidentified.

Study findings and constraints: An ancestry cluster, one associated with Asian ancestry, reportedly showed fewer N-insertions than the 666-donor mean in a later analysis.

The genes are TRBV11-2 and TRBJ2-1, with D possibly TRBD2 on 5 matching bases. The sample consisted of PBMCs. The source is a middle-aged man in good health and CMV-seronegative. CDR3 in DNA: TGTGCCAGCAGCCCGGTCGCGTATAATACGGGGAATGAGCAGTTCTTC. Translated, it gives CASSPVAYNTGNEQFF.